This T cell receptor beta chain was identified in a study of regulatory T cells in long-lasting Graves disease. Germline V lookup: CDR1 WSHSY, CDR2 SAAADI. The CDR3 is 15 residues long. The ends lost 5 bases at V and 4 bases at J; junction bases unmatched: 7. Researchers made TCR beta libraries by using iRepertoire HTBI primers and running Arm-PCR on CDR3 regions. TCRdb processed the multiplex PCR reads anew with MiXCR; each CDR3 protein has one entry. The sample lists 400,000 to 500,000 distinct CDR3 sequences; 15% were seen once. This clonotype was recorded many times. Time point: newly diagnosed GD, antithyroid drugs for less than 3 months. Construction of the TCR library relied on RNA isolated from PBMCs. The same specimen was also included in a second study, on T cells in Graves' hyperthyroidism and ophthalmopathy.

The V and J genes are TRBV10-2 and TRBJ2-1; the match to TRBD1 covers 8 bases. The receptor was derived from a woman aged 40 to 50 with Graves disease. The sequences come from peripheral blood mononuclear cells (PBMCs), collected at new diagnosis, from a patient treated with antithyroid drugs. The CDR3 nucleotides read TGCGCCAGCAGTAATGACAGGGGCCCTTACAATGAGCAGTTCTTC. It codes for CASSNDRGPYNEQFF.